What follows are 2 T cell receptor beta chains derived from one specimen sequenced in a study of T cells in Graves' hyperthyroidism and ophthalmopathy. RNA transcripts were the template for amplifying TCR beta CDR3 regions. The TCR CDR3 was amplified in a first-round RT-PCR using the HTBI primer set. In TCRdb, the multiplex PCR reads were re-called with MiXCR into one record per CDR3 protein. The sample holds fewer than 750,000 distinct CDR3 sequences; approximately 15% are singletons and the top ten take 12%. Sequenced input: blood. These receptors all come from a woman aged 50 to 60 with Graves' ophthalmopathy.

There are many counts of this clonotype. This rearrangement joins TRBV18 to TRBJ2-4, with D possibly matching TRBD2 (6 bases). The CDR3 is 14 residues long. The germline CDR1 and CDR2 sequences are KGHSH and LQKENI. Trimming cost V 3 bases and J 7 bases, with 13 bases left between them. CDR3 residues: CASSPTRAGNIQYF. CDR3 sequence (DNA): TGTGCCAGCTCACCGACTAGGGCGGGGAACATTCAGTACTTC.

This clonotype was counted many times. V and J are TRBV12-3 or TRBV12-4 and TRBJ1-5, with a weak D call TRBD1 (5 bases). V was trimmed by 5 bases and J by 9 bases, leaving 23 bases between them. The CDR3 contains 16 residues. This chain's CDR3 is CASSRPDTLRRGPQHF. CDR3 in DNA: TGTGCCAGCAGTCGACCGGACACCCTAAGGCGAGGGCCCCAGCATTTT.